This is a list of T cell receptor beta chains from one sample in a study of shared clonotypes between healthy human individuals. Sequencing used immunoSEQ multiplex PCR; TCRdb keeps in-frame clones, though not all of them. The sample contains hundreds of thousands of clones, roughly 92% of which appear only once. The sequenced sample was naive CD8+ T cells sorted from blood. Source of these receptors: a man in his thirties or forties in good health. CDR3s leave out the opening cysteine and the closing phenylalanine or tryptophan. A D gene is named only where the DNA matches it firmly.

d_gene	j_gene	v_gene	CDR3aa
NA	TRBJ1-1	TRBV11-2	ASSFFEEQGQNTEAF
TRBD1	TRBJ2-2	TRBV12-5	ASGRTGGLNTGELF
TRBD2	TRBJ2-7	TRBV7-9	ASGLIKGSGRAYEQY
NA	TRBJ1-1	TRBV4-3	ASSPSGSGTEAF
NA	TRBJ2-7	TRBV10-2	ASSEGYEQY
NA	TRBJ2-3	TRBV7-9	ASSAPGAFTDTQY
TRBD2	TRBJ2-1	TRBV6-5	ASSYSRGLAVREQF
NA	TRBJ2-7	TRBV27	ASSLSVGPYEQY
NA	TRBJ1-5	TRBV6-1	ASSEAADANQPQH
TRBD1	TRBJ2-2	TRBV29-1	SVPRDRQTGELF
NA	TRBJ1-5	TRBV11-2	ASSQSPGVDQPQH
NA	TRBJ2-7	TRBV27	ASSSAGRASYEQY
NA	TRBJ2-1	TRBV7-9	ASSFEHEQF
NA	TRBJ1-4	TRBV5-5	ASSLGTATNEKLF
NA	TRBJ2-3	TRBV11-2	ASSLVPDRDTQY
TRBD2	TRBJ2-7	TRBV7-9	ASSLPTGTSGRATYEQY
TRBD2	TRBJ2-2	TRBV4-2	ASSQVHAGLASGELF
TRBD1	TRBJ1-2	TRBV6-5	ASRGTDNYGYT
NA	TRBJ2-2	TRBV18	ASSPERTGELF
NA	TRBJ2-7	TRBV5-6	ASSSRHSRDEQY
TRBD2	TRBJ2-4	TRBV7-9	ASSPRGGEVQNIQY
NA	TRBJ2-7	TRBV27	ASSLSTGSYEQY
NA	TRBJ2-1	TRBV29-1	SVASVFSSYNEQF
TRBD2	TRBJ2-7	TRBV7-9	ASSLVAGDEQY
TRBD2	TRBJ2-1	TRBV7-6	ASSQMTSGSSYNEQF
TRBD2	TRBJ2-3	TRBV6-1	ASSEHGRLAGTDTQY
TRBD1	TRBJ2-1	TRBV18	ASSPQGDEQF
TRBD1	TRBJ2-7	TRBV5-1	ASSLGTGFWSYEQY
NA	TRBJ2-6	TRBV27	ATYGNKGLGANVLT
NA	TRBJ2-7	TRBV11-3	ASSLLGASEQY
TRBD1	TRBJ1-1	TRBV6-6	ASSSTGGYTEAF
NA	TRBJ2-7	TRBV9	ASSAELAPAYEQY
NA	TRBJ2-3	TRBV9	ASGPLDTQY
TRBD2	TRBJ2-2	TRBV5-1	ASSPSGTTILNTGELF
NA	TRBJ2-7	TRBV29-1	SVYGVPGPSYEQY
NA	TRBJ2-3	TRBV5-1	ASSLLGTITDTQY
NA	TRBJ2-7	TRBV7-3	ASSLAQGPSYEQY
NA	TRBJ2-2	TRBV11-2	ASSLGTNTGELF
NA	TRBJ2-5	TRBV7-6	ASSPRPQETQY
TRBD1	TRBJ2-2	TRBV29-1	SVGTGGWNTGELF
NA	TRBJ1-2	TRBV27	ASSLFTGSTYGYT
TRBD1	TRBJ2-1	TRBV4-3	ASSQARTGVYNEQF
NA	TRBJ2-7	TRBV7-9	ASSTHRDSYSYEQY
NA	TRBJ2-7	TRBV28	ASSLLGPSLHGYEQY
NA	TRBJ2-1	TRBV11-3	ASSLGGSGYEQF
NA	TRBJ2-1	TRBV7-9	ASSSRITVPNEQF
TRBD1	TRBJ1-2	TRBV7-8	ASSLVQDRGDYGYT
NA	TRBJ2-7	TRBV7-6	ASSLIPDSYEQY
TRBD1	TRBJ1-2	TRBV15	ATSNRGLSYGYT
TRBD2	TRBJ2-1	TRBV29-1	SVDLAGAVEQF
NA	TRBJ2-7	TRBV11-2	ASSLDPELAWHEQY
NA	TRBJ2-7	TRBV27	ASSSHPGVHSSYEQY
TRBD1	TRBJ2-7	TRBV6-1	ASKSPGQTYEQY
NA	TRBJ2-1	TRBV7-9	ASRPSEEGEINNNEQF
TRBD2	TRBJ2-1	TRBV4-3	ASSQEAQREFYNEQF